The next 26 T cell receptor beta chains were all read from a single sample in a study of vaccination effects on CD4 cells after COVID-19. Antigens for these TCRs are unknown. Profiling relied on immunoSEQ multiplex PCR, and the TCRdb table lists in-frame clones only, not all of them. The sample lists 40,000 to 45,000 clones, around three quarters seen once, with approximately 10% in the top ten. Before sequencing, viral peptide pools were used by the ViraFEST assay to expand antigen-specific CD4+ T cells. After more than 9 days in culture, the CD4+ T cells were isolated. Prior SARS-CoV-2 infection was absent in the vaccine recipients, as shown by negative nucleocapsid antibodies. The specimen was CD4+ T cells from PBMCs cultured with SARS-CoV-2 spike peptides, collected before COVID-19 vaccination. These receptors all stem from a human donor who received a COVID-19 vaccine.

Concerning this clone itself: Germline and junction disagree at one end, which may indicate a read error. The chain uses TRBV12-5 and TRBJ2-3; D remains ambiguous. The CDR3 spans 13 residues. Germline V gives CDR1 LGHNT, CDR2 FRNRAP. The CDR3 loop reads CASGSRSKDTQYF. For the CDR3, the DNA is TGTGCTAGTGGCTCACGGAGCAAAGATACGCAGTATTTT.

J is TRBJ2-3 and V is TRBV7-3; no reliable D call. This CDR3 has 15 amino acids. The germline gives CDR1 SGHTA, CDR2 FQGTGA. The ends were cut back, 0 bases at V and 1 base at J, with 8 bases in the middle. This CDR3 is CASSLTHFGTDTQYF. CDR3 in DNA: TGTGCCAGCAGCTTAACGCACTTCGGCACAGATACGCAGTATTTT.

The rearrangement joins TRBV7-2 to TRBJ1-1; maybe TRBD1 (5 bases). The CDR3 consists of 18 residues. Germline CDR1 reads SGHTA; CDR2 reads FQGNSA. Trimming pared 2 bases from V and 2 bases from J, leaving 21 bases between. CDR3: CASSLRLISGLKNTEAFF. The DNA for the CDR3 is TGTGCCAGCAGCTTAAGACTTATTTCGGGACTGAAAAACACTGAAGCTTTCTTT.

The chain is built from TRBV11-2 and TRBJ2-5, with D possibly TRBD2 on 5 matching bases. In germline, CDR1 is SGHAT, CDR2 FQNNGV. The CDR3 runs 15 residues. The V end was cut by 4 bases, the J end by 4 bases, with 16 bases between. As DNA, the CDR3 is TGTGCCAGCAGCTCCCGAGGGCAGGCGGTAGAGACCCAGTACTTC. Translated, it gives CASSSRGQAVETQYF.

The CDR3 sequence: CASSQDFPWDREETQYF. The CDR3 nucleotides read TGTGCCAGCAGCCAAGATTTTCCGTGGGACAGGGAAGAGACCCAGTACTTC. This rearrangement joins TRBV3-1 (or the pseudogene TRBV3-2) to TRBJ2-5, with 9 bases aligning to TRBD1. CDR3 length: 17 amino acids. Germline CDR1 reads LGHDT; CDR2 reads YNNKEL (reference sequence). Trimming at V came to 0 bases and at J to 3 bases, leaving 8 bases not matched to a gene.

This sequence joins TRBV6-2 or TRBV6-3 and TRBJ2-7; D is possibly TRBD2 (5 bases). CDR1 is MNHEY and CDR2 is SVGEGT in the germline V gene. The length of the CDR3 is 12 residues. V lost 2 bases, J lost 4 bases, and 6 bases lay in between. This CDR3 is CASSYGRYEQYV. CDR3 sequence (DNA): TGTGCCAGCAGTTACGGGAGATACGAGCAGTACGTC.

This rearrangement joins TRBV12-3 or TRBV12-4 to TRBJ1-2; TRBD1 might be the D (6 bases). Trimming took 6 bases from V and 4 from J, leaving 12 bases between them. The CDR3 runs 13 residues. The CDR3 sequence is CASSEQGRYGYTF. The CDR3 DNA reads as TGTGCCAGCAGCGAACAGGGACGCTATGGCTACACCTTC.

The rearrangement uses TRBV18 and TRBJ1-1; D unresolved. The CDR3 totals 17 residues. CDR1 and CDR2 (germline): KGHSH, LQKENI. Trimming pared 3 bases from V and 3 bases from J, leaving 20 bases between. In DNA, the CDR3 is TGTGCCAGCTCACCCCAAGCCCCCCGGGAAAGGTACACTGAAGCTTTCTTT. This gives the protein CASSPQAPRERYTEAFF.

The chain carries TRBV2 and TRBJ2-1, with 11 nucleotides matching TRBD2. The CDR3 sequence is 16 residues long. From germline, CDR1 is SNHLY and CDR2 FYNNEI. V gave up 3 bases and J gave up 7 bases; unmatched junction bases: 8. The CDR3 reads CASSDISGGAANEQFF. The DNA for the CDR3 is TGTGCCAGCAGTGATATTAGCGGGGGGGCGGCGAATGAGCAGTTCTTC.

This clone came up once. CDR3 in DNA: TGTGCCAGCAGTTACGTCGCAGGGGTCGGGGATGAAAAACTGTTTTTT. Protein product: CASSYVAGVGDEKLFF. V gene TRBV6-5 combines with J gene TRBJ1-4, with D perhaps TRBD1 (6 bases). This CDR3 region has 16 residues. Germline V gene sequence: CDR1 MNHEY, CDR2 SVGAGI. V lost 2 bases and J 6 bases, leaving 16 bases between the germline ends.

The chain has TRBV7-9 and TRBJ1-1; D ambiguous. With 5 bases removed from V and 5 bases from J, the gap between germline ends came to 15 bases. Germline V gene data show CDR1 as SEHNR and CDR2 as FQNEAQ (reference sequence). The CDR3 has 14 residues. The CDR3 spells CASSPGGDRTEAFF. The CDR3 bases are TGTGCCAGCAGCCCCGGTGGGGATAGGACTGAAGCTTTCTTT.

The rearrangement joins TRBV9 to TRBJ2-5; 16 bases align to TRBD2. Germline loops: CDR1 SGDLS, CDR2 YYNGEE. This CDR3 spans 18 amino acids. The V segment lost 4 bases and the J segment 5 bases; nucleotides outside the gene matches: 11. The CDR3 sequence is CASSPWGTSGGARETQYF. As DNA, the CDR3 is TGTGCCAGCAGCCCCTGGGGGACTAGCGGGGGGGCCAGGGAGACCCAGTACTTC.

V and J are TRBV7-7 and TRBJ1-1, with no clear D. CDR3 length: 15 amino acids. The V and J ends lost 5 bases and 5 bases respectively, with 18 bases between them. CDR1 SSHAT and CDR2 FNYEAQ come from the germline V gene (reference sequence). The CDR3: CASSPITPPGTEAFF. CDR3 DNA: TGTGCCAGCAGCCCGATAACACCACCCGGGACTGAAGCTTTCTTT.

This chain uses TRBV9 with TRBJ2-5; TRBD2 matches at 9 bases. CDR1 and CDR2 (germline): SGDLS, YYNGEE. The V gene end was trimmed by 1 base and the J gene end by 5 bases; junction bases not matched to a gene: 9. This CDR3 has 16 amino acids. CDR3 sequence (DNA): TGTGCCAGCAGCGTATATGGCGGGGGGGCCGAGGAGACCCAGTACTTC. Translation: CASSVYGGGAEETQYF.

This rearrangement joins TRBV6-5 to TRBJ1-5, with 10 bases aligning to TRBD1. Germline lookup yields CDR1 MNHEY and CDR2 SVGAGI. V lost 7 bases to trimming and J lost 6 bases; unmatched junction nucleotides: 9. This CDR3 is built from 15 residues. This chain's CDR3 is CASKATGGSSQPQHF. The CDR3, as DNA: TGTGCCAGCAAAGCGACAGGGGGCTCTTCTCAGCCCCAGCATTTT.

The chain joins TRBV6-1 to TRBJ2-3, with D possibly matching TRBD1 (6 bases). Germline CDR1 reads MNHNS; CDR2 reads SASEGT. The CDR3 runs 15 residues. Trimming cost V 3 bases and J 0 bases, with 10 bases left between them. Here the CDR3 reads CASSDDRISTDTQYF. The CDR3, as DNA: TGTGCCAGCAGTGACGACAGGATTAGCACAGATACGCAGTATTTT.

The V call is TRBV5-4, the J call TRBJ2-3; D is tentatively TRBD1 or TRBD2 (6 bases each). There are 14 residues in the CDR3. Per germline, CDR1 SGHNT and CDR2 YYREEE (reference sequence). V lost 3 bases, J lost 3 bases, and 11 bases lay in between. In DNA, the CDR3 is TGTGCCAGCAGCTGGAGGGACAATACAGATACGCAGTATTTT. Its protein is CASSWRDNTDTQYF.

The chain links TRBV7-2 to TRBJ2-7; 8 bases line up with TRBD1. From germline, CDR1 is SGHTA and CDR2 FQGNSA. Trimming took 5 bases from V and 6 from J; bases not matched to a gene: 9. This CDR3 comprises 14 residues. CDR3: CASSPRTGMGEQYV. CDR3 DNA sequence: TGTGCCAGCAGCCCCCGGACAGGGATGGGCGAGCAGTACGTC.

This clone has a single count. The V call is TRBV7-2, the J call TRBJ2-6; no clear D. The CDR3 runs to 17 residues. Between the trimmed V and J ends, which lost 0 bases and 3 bases, there was a span of 12 bases. CDR1 SGHTA and CDR2 FQGNSA come from the germline V gene. DNA of the CDR3: TGTGCCAGCAGCTTAGCGCGGTCGGGTTTTGGGGCCAACGTCCTGACTTTC. Translated, it gives CASSLARSGFGANVLTF.

This chain uses TRBV2 with TRBJ1-6, with D possibly TRBD1 on 6 matching bases. The germline CDR1 and CDR2 sequences are SNHLY and FYNNEI. There are 17 residues in the CDR3. With 5 bases removed from V and 16 bases from J, the gap between germline ends came to 30 bases. For the CDR3, the DNA is TGTGCCAGCAGTTCCAGACGCCGGGACACCCCTTTTTCTGAGCTCCACTTT. Its translation: CASSSRRRDTPFSELHF.

This clone was picked up one time. The chain has TRBV3-1 (or the pseudogene TRBV3-2) and TRBJ2-3; D remains ambiguous. This CDR3 is built from 16 residues. Germline-derived CDR1 and CDR2 are LGHDT and YNNKEL (reference sequence). Trimming removed 1 base at V and 0 bases at J, with 11 bases between. The CDR3: CASSQAIAVSTDTQYF. The CDR3 bases are TGTGCCAGCAGCCAAGCTATCGCGGTGAGCACAGATACGCAGTATTTT.

The chain recombines TRBV5-6 with TRBJ2-5; TRBD2 might be the D (5 bases). V was shortened by 4 bases and J by 4 bases, with 14 bases between the two germline ends. Germline V gene sequence: CDR1 SGHDT, CDR2 YYEEEE. This CDR3 spans 14 amino acids. The CDR3 sequence is CASSTPRGTETQYF. The CDR3, as DNA: TGTGCCAGCAGCACCCCCCGGGGAACAGAGACCCAGTACTTC.

The rearrangement joins TRBV5-1 to TRBJ2-5, with 7 bases lining up with TRBD2. The CDR3 length is 14 residues. With V trimmed by 0 bases and J by 3 bases, 2 bases remained unmatched. Germline CDR1 is SGHRS and CDR2 is YFSETQ. CDR3 in DNA: TGCGCCAGCAGCTTGGGACTAGCAAAAGAGACCCAGTACTTC. Protein: CASSLGLAKETQYF.

This sequence joins TRBV10-1 and TRBJ2-2, with TRBD1 matching over 8 bases. CDR1 WNHNN and CDR2 SYGVQD come from the germline V gene (reference sequence). V was pared by 6 bases and J by 3 bases, with 9 bases of the junction left unmatched. The CDR3 contains 16 residues. In DNA form, the CDR3 reads TGCGCCAGCAGGGACGCGATACAGGGGGACACCGGGGAGCTGTTTTTT. This translates into CASRDAIQGDTGELFF.

Details on this clone: One junction end does not reproduce the germline sequence, and a read error may be involved. The V gene is TRBV5-1, the J gene TRBJ1-5; D gene ambiguous. Looked up from germline, CDR1 is SGHRS and CDR2 is YFSETQ. The CDR3 extends over 13 amino acids. The CDR3 nucleotides are TGCGCCAGCAGCTTGGTAGTGGGTCAGGCCCAGCATTTT. Translating it yields CASSLVVGQAQHF.

The J gene is TRBJ1-5, the V gene TRBV14; D is uncertain. Germline assignment: CDR1 SGHDN and CDR2 FVKESK. The CDR3 extends over 13 amino acids. V was cut by 1 base and J by 5 bases, with 6 bases left in between. The CDR3 spells CASSQGAYQPQHF. For the CDR3, the DNA is TGTGCCAGCAGCCAAGGAGCCTATCAGCCCCAGCATTTT.